This T cell receptor beta chain was captured by sequencing in a study of T cell responses to AZD1222 COVID-19 vaccine. Profiling relied on immunoSEQ multiplex PCR, and the TCRdb table lists in-frame clones only, not all of them. The table has tens of thousands of clones, roughly 85% seen once; the top ten hold about 6%. Overall study results and limits: The study found vaccine-associated CD4 TCRs spanning spike, dominant at 160-218 and 743-854.

Trimming shortened V by 0 bases and J by 4 bases, and 12 bases separated the two germline ends. Germline V CDR1 and CDR2: MRHNA, SNTAGT. CDR3 length equals 15 residues. This clone was counted once. Its antigen is not identified. Analysis merged second doses at about 4 or about 12 weeks. V and J are TRBV6-4 and TRBJ1-2; D remains ambiguous. Source: peripheral blood, taken 28 days after the second AZD1222 dose. The TCR originated in an adult who received the AZD1222 COVID-19 vaccine. The CDR3 sequence is CASSDSSRMSYGYTF. In DNA form, the CDR3 reads TGTGCCAGCAGTGACTCGAGTAGGATGTCCTATGGCTACACCTTC.